A selection of T cell receptor beta chains follows, all from one sample in a study of blood T cell repertoires in COVID-19. Sequenced by immunoSEQ multiplex PCR; TCRdb stores in-frame clones only, minus some. In the table there are 90,000 to 120,000 clones, just over 70% of which are singletons. Sequenced: peripheral blood. The source of these receptors is a middle-aged woman with acute or convalescent COVID-19. CDR3s include the opening cysteine and the closing phenylalanine or tryptophan. D genes are given only for firm matches. A row's size may be missing; if present it is once, few, many or a size class.

D gene: -; V gene: TRBV6-5; clone size: -; J gene: TRBJ2-7; CDR3 protein: CASSPSTPTYEQYF; CDR3 DNA: TGTGCCAGCAGCCCCTCGACACCCACCTACGAGCAGTACTTC
D gene: TRBD1; V gene: TRBV2; clone size: -; J gene: TRBJ1-5; CDR3 protein: CASSEFRQGGNQPQHF; CDR3 DNA: TGTGCCAGCAGTGAATTCAGGCAGGGGGGAAATCAGCCCCAGCATTTT
D gene: -; V gene: TRBV5-4; clone size: -; J gene: TRBJ2-3; CDR3 protein: CASSLEGTPPGVDTQYF; CDR3 DNA: TGTGCCAGCAGCTTGGAAGGGACACCCCCCGGTGTGGATACGCAGTATTTT
D gene: -; V gene: TRBV5-1; clone size: -; J gene: TRBJ2-1; CDR3 protein: CASSLALENEQFF; CDR3 DNA: TGCGCCAGCAGCTTGGCCTTGGAGAATGAGCAGTTCTTC
D gene: TRBD1; V gene: TRBV2; clone size: few; J gene: TRBJ1-6; CDR3 protein: CASSLGTAASPLHF; CDR3 DNA: TGTGCCAGCAGCCTCGGGACAGCAGCATCACCCCTCCACTTT
D gene: -; V gene: TRBV25-1; clone size: -; J gene: TRBJ1-1; CDR3 protein: CASKGVGNTEAFF; CDR3 DNA: TGTGCCAGCAAAGGGGTAGGGAACACTGAAGCTTTCTTT
D gene: -; V gene: TRBV4-3; clone size: few; J gene: TRBJ1-5; CDR3 protein: CASSQEAGNQPQHF; CDR3 DNA: TGCGCCAGCAGCCAAGAGGCTGGCAATCAGCCCCAGCATTTT
D gene: -; V gene: TRBV5-4; clone size: -; J gene: TRBJ2-6; CDR3 protein: CASSADSYSGANVLTF; CDR3 DNA: TGTGCCAGCAGCGCTGACAGTTACTCTGGGGCCAACGTCCTGACTTTC
D gene: TRBD2; V gene: TRBV5-1; clone size: -; J gene: TRBJ2-5; CDR3 protein: CASSLEGGGPGETQYF; CDR3 DNA: TGCGCCAGCAGCCTCGAAGGCGGGGGGCCAGGGGAGACCCAGTACTTC
D gene: TRBD1; V gene: TRBV29-1; clone size: -; J gene: TRBJ2-7; CDR3 protein: CSVQGGPGQDLYEQYF; CDR3 DNA: TGCAGCGTCCAAGGGGGTCCGGGACAGGACCTCTACGAGCAGTACTTC
D gene: -; V gene: TRBV5-1; clone size: few; J gene: TRBJ2-7; CDR3 protein: CASRELQDEQYF; CDR3 DNA: TGCGCCAGCAGGGAGCTACAGGACGAGCAGTACTTC
D gene: TRBD1; V gene: TRBV19; clone size: once; J gene: TRBJ2-3; CDR3 protein: CASKSRDRDTDTQYF; CDR3 DNA: TGTGCCAGTAAAAGTCGGGACAGGGACACAGATACGCAGTATTTT
D gene: TRBD1; V gene: TRBV5-4; clone size: many; J gene: TRBJ1-6; CDR3 protein: CASSRNDRGISPLHF; CDR3 DNA: TGTGCCAGCAGCCGCAACGACAGGGGCATTTCACCCCTCCACTTT
D gene: TRBD2; V gene: TRBV5-1; clone size: few; J gene: TRBJ2-3; CDR3 protein: CASSLVAGGSSGTDTQYF; CDR3 DNA: TGCGCCAGCAGCTTGGTTGCGGGGGGTTCTTCAGGCACAGATACGCAGTATTTT
D gene: -; V gene: TRBV10-2; clone size: -; J gene: TRBJ1-1; CDR3 protein: CASRIANTEAFF; CDR3 DNA: TGCGCCAGCAGGATAGCGAACACTGAAGCTTTCTTT
D gene: -; V gene: TRBV3-1/TRBV3-2; clone size: -; J gene: TRBJ1-1; CDR3 protein: CASSQVRNTEAFF; CDR3 DNA: TGTGCCAGCAGCCAAGTCAGGAACACTGAAGCTTTCTTT
D gene: -; V gene: TRBV10-3; clone size: -; J gene: TRBJ1-3; CDR3 protein: CAISDGPVSGNTIYF; CDR3 DNA: TGTGCCATCAGTGACGGTCCTGTATCTGGAAACACCATATATTTT
D gene: -; V gene: TRBV11-1; clone size: -; J gene: TRBJ2-7; CDR3 protein: CASSLYNEQYF; CDR3 DNA: TGTGCCAGCAGCTTGTATAACGAGCAGTACTTC
D gene: TRBD2; V gene: TRBV18; clone size: -; J gene: TRBJ2-5; CDR3 protein: CASSPPPRTSGVGETQYF; CDR3 DNA: TGTGCCAGCTCACCACCTCCCAGGACTAGCGGGGTCGGGGAGACCCAGTACTTC
D gene: -; V gene: TRBV3-1/TRBV3-2; clone size: -; J gene: TRBJ2-6; CDR3 protein: CASSQGYPTPSGANVLTF; CDR3 DNA: TGTGCCAGCAGCCAGGGGTACCCTACCCCTAGCGGGGCCAACGTCCTGACTTTC
D gene: -; V gene: TRBV5-6; clone size: few; J gene: TRBJ2-5; CDR3 protein: CASSLDIKETQYF; CDR3 DNA: TGTGCCAGCAGCCTAGATATCAAAGAGACCCAGTACTTC
D gene: TRBD2; V gene: TRBV2; clone size: -; J gene: TRBJ2-2; CDR3 protein: CASRTSGGAGELFF; CDR3 DNA: TGTGCCAGCAGGACTAGCGGGGGGGCCGGGGAGCTGTTTTTT
D gene: TRBD1; V gene: TRBV23-1; clone size: -; J gene: TRBJ1-2; CDR3 protein: CASSQKPQSSDRDNYGYTF; CDR3 DNA: TGCGCCAGCAGTCAGAAACCCCAGTCGTCGGACAGGGATAACTATGGCTACACCTTC
D gene: -; V gene: TRBV5-1; clone size: -; J gene: TRBJ2-1; CDR3 protein: CASSPGTADEQFF; CDR3 DNA: TGCGCCAGCAGCCCCGGTACCGCGGATGAGCAGTTCTTC
D gene: -; V gene: TRBV10-2; clone size: -; J gene: TRBJ1-6; CDR3 protein: CASSDSGTLFF; CDR3 DNA: TGCGCCAGCAGTGATTCAGGGACTCTCTTTTTT
D gene: -; V gene: TRBV14; clone size: few; J gene: TRBJ1-3; CDR3 protein: CASSQNRGNTIYF; CDR3 DNA: TGTGCCAGCAGCCAGAACAGGGGAAACACCATATATTTT
D gene: -; V gene: TRBV2; clone size: -; J gene: TRBJ1-1; CDR3 protein: CASSQGGAGAFF; CDR3 DNA: TGTGCCAGCAGCCAAGGGGGGGCTGGGGCTTTCTTT
D gene: -; V gene: TRBV5-5; clone size: -; J gene: TRBJ1-2; CDR3 protein: CASSFPEAGYTF; CDR3 DNA: TGTGCCAGCAGCTTCCCGGAGGCGGGCTACACCTTC
D gene: TRBD2; V gene: TRBV2; clone size: -; J gene: TRBJ2-5; CDR3 protein: CASMRSRLAEKETQYF; CDR3 DNA: TGTGCCAGCATGAGGTCAAGGCTAGCGGAAAAAGAGACCCAGTACTTC
D gene: TRBD2; V gene: TRBV7-7; clone size: few; J gene: TRBJ2-2; CDR3 protein: CASSRRLAANTGELFF; CDR3 DNA: TGTGCCAGCAGCCGGCGACTAGCCGCGAACACCGGGGAGCTGTTTTTT
D gene: TRBD1; V gene: TRBV27; clone size: -; J gene: TRBJ2-7; CDR3 protein: CASSLRTGFPYEQYF; CDR3 DNA: TGTGCCAGCAGTTTAAGGACAGGGTTTCCCTACGAGCAGTACTTC
D gene: TRBD1; V gene: TRBV5-1; clone size: -; J gene: TRBJ2-2; CDR3 protein: CASSLAGGPGELFF; CDR3 DNA: TGCGCCAGCAGCTTGGCAGGGGGCCCCGGGGAGCTGTTTTTT
D gene: -; V gene: TRBV5-4; clone size: -; J gene: TRBJ2-3; CDR3 protein: CASSPQGTTQAQYF; CDR3 DNA: TGTGCCAGCAGCCCCCAGGGAACCACCCAGGCGCAGTATTTT
D gene: TRBD1; V gene: TRBV10-1; clone size: -; J gene: TRBJ2-3; CDR3 protein: CASSHPTGADTQYF; CDR3 DNA: TGCGCCAGCAGTCACCCGACAGGGGCAGATACGCAGTATTTT
D gene: -; V gene: TRBV5-1; clone size: few; J gene: TRBJ2-7; CDR3 protein: CASSQQGYEQYF; CDR3 DNA: TGCGCCAGCAGCCAACAGGGCTACGAGCAGTACTTC
D gene: TRBD1; V gene: TRBV14; clone size: few; J gene: TRBJ2-1; CDR3 protein: CASMDQGAGNEQFF; CDR3 DNA: TGTGCCAGCATGGACCAGGGGGCAGGTAATGAGCAGTTCTTC
D gene: TRBD1; V gene: TRBV19; clone size: -; J gene: TRBJ1-1; CDR3 protein: CASSQGAHTEAFF; CDR3 DNA: TGTGCCAGTAGCCAGGGGGCGCACACTGAAGCTTTCTTT
D gene: -; V gene: TRBV18; clone size: once; J gene: TRBJ1-1; CDR3 protein: CASSPRGLNTEAFF; CDR3 DNA: TGTGCCAGCTCACCTAGGGGCCTCAACACTGAAGCTTTCTTT
D gene: -; V gene: TRBV5-6; clone size: -; J gene: TRBJ1-2; CDR3 protein: CASSIVGTTNYGYTF; CDR3 DNA: TGTGCCAGCAGCATCGTCGGGACAACTAACTATGGCTACACCTTC
D gene: -; V gene: TRBV27; clone size: few; J gene: TRBJ1-2; CDR3 protein: CASSSWGGVFGYTF; CDR3 DNA: TGTGCCAGCAGTTCCTGGGGAGGGGTCTTTGGCTACACCTTC
D gene: TRBD1; V gene: TRBV30; clone size: few; J gene: TRBJ2-2; CDR3 protein: CAWSPRDSGTGELFF; CDR3 DNA: TGTGCCTGGAGCCCGAGGGACAGTGGCACCGGGGAGCTGTTTTTT
D gene: TRBD1; V gene: TRBV19; clone size: once; J gene: TRBJ2-2; CDR3 protein: CASRHRTGQIGELFF; CDR3 DNA: TGTGCCAGTAGGCATAGGACAGGGCAGATCGGGGAGCTGTTTTTT
D gene: TRBD1; V gene: TRBV7-3; clone size: once; J gene: TRBJ2-3; CDR3 protein: CASSQGAHHTDTQYF; CDR3 DNA: TGTGCCAGCAGCCAGGGGGCACACCACACAGATACGCAGTATTTT
D gene: -; V gene: TRBV7-6; clone size: -; J gene: TRBJ2-7; CDR3 protein: CASSSTTDSFYEQYF; CDR3 DNA: TGTGCCAGCAGCTCTACTACGGACTCGTTCTACGAGCAGTACTTC
D gene: -; V gene: TRBV6-5; clone size: many; J gene: TRBJ1-1; CDR3 protein: CASSSGQNTEAFF; CDR3 DNA: TGTGCCAGCAGTTCGGGACAGAACACTGAAGCTTTCTTT
D gene: -; V gene: TRBV4-1; clone size: once; J gene: TRBJ2-3; CDR3 protein: CASSQAQGRATDTQYF; CDR3 DNA: TGCGCCAGCAGCCAGGCACAGGGTAGGGCAACAGATACGCAGTATTTT